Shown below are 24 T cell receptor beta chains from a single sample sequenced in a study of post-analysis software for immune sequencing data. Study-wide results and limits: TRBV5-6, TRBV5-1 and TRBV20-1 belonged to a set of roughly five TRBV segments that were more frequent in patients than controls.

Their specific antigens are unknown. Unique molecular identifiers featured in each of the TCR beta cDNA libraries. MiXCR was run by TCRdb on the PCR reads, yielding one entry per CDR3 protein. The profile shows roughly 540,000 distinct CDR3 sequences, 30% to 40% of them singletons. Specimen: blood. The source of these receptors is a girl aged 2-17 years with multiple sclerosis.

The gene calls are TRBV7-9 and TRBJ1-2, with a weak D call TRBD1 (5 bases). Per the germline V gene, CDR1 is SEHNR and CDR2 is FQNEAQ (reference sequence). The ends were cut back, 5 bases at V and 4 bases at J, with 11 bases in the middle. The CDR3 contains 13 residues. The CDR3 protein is CASSPGPFYGYTF. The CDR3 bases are TGTGCCAGCAGCCCGGGACCGTTCTATGGCTACACCTTC.

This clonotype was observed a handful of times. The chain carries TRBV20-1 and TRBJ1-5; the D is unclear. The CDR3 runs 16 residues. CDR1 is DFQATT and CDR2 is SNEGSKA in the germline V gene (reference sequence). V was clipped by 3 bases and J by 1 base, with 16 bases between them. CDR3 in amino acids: CSASDGNRGSNQPQHF. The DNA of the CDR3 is TGCAGTGCTAGCGACGGGAATAGAGGCAGCAATCAGCCCCAGCATTTT.

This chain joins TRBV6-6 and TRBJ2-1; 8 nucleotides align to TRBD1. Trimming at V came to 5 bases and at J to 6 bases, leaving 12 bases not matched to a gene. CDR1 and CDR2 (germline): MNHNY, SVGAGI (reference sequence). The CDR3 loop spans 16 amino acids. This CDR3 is CASSHWTGKSVNEQFF. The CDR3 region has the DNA TGTGCCAGCAGTCACTGGACAGGGAAGTCAGTCAATGAGCAGTTCTTC.

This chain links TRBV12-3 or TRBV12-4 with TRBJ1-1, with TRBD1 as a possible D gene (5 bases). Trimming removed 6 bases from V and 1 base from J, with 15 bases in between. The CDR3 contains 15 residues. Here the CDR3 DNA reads TGTGCCAGCAGCCCCCCGACAGTGGGGAACACTGAAGCTTTCTTT. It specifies CASSPPTVGNTEAFF.

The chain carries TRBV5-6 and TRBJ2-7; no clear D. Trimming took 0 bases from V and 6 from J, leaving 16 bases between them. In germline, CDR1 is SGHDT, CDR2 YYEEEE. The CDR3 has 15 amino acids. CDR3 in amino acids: CASSLAVGNAGEQYF. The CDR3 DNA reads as TGTGCCAGCAGCTTGGCCGTAGGTAACGCAGGCGAGCAGTACTTC. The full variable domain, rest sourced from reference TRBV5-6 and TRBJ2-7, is DAGVTQSPTHLIKTRGQQVTLRCSPKSGHDTVSWYQQALGQGPQFIFQYYEEEERQRGNFPDRFSGHQFPNYSSELNVNALLLGDSALYLCASSLAVGNAGEQYFGPGTRLTVT.

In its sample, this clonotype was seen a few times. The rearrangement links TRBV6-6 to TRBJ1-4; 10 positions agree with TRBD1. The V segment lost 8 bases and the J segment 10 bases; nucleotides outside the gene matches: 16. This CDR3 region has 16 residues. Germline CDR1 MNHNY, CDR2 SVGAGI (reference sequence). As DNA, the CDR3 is TGTGCCAGCGGCGACTGGGGGGGACAGGGGATGGGAAAACTGTTTTTT. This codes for CASGDWGGQGMGKLFF.

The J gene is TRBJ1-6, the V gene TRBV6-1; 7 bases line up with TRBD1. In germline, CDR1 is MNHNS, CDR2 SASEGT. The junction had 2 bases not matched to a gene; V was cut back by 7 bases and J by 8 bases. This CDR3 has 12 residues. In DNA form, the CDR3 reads TGTGCCAGCACAGGGGGGGATTCACCCCTCCACTTT. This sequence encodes CASTGGDSPLHF.

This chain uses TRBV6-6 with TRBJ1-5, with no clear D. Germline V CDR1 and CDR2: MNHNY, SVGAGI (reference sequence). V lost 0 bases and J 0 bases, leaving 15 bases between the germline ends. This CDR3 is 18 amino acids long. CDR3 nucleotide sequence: TGTGCCAGCAGTTACTCGAAAGGGCAGACTTATAGCAATCAGCCCCAGCATTTT. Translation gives CASSYSKGQTYSNQPQHF.

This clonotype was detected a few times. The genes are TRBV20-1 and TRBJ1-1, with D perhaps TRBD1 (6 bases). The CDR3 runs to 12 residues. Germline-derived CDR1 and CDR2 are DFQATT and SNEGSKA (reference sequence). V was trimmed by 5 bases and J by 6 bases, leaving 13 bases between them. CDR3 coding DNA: TGCAGTGCTGGAGGGGGGAAGGCTGAAGCTTTCTTT. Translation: CSAGGGKAEAFF.

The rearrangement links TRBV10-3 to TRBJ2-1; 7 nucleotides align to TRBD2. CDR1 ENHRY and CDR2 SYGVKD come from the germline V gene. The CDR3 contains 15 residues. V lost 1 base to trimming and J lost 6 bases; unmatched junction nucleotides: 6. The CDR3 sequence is CAISEWGGEGNEQFF. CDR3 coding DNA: TGTGCCATCAGTGAGTGGGGGGGTGAGGGCAATGAGCAGTTCTTC.

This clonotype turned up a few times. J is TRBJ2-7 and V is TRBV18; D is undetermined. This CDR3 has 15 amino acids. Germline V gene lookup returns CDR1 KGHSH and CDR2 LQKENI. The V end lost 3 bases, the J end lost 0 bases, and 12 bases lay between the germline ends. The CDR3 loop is CASSPSTAVSYEQYF. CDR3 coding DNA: TGTGCCAGCTCACCGTCAACTGCAGTCTCCTACGAGCAGTACTTC.

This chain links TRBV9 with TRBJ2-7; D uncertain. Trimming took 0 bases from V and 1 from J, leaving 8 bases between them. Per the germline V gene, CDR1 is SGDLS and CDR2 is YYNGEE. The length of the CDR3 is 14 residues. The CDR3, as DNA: TGTGCCAGCAGCGTAGCTGTCGGTTCCTACGAGCAGTACTTC. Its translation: CASSVAVGSYEQYF.

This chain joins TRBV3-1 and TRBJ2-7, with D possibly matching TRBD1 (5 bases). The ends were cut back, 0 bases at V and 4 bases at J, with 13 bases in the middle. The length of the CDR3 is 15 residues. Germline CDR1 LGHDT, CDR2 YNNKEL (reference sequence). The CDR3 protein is CASSQEFQGRYEQYF. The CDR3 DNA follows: TGTGCCAGCAGCCAAGAGTTCCAGGGTAGGTACGAGCAGTACTTC.

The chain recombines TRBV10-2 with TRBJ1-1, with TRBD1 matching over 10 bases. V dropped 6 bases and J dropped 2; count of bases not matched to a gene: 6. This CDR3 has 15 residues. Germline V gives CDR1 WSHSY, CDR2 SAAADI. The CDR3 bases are TGCGCCAGCAGACCCGGGACAGGGGCTAACACTGAAGCTTTCTTT. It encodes CASRPGTGANTEAFF.

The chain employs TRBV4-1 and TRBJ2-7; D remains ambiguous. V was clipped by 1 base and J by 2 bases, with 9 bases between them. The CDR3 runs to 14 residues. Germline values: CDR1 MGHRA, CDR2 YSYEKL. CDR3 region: CASSQGAGTYEQYF. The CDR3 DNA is TGCGCCAGCAGCCAAGGGGCCGGAACCTACGAGCAGTACTTC.

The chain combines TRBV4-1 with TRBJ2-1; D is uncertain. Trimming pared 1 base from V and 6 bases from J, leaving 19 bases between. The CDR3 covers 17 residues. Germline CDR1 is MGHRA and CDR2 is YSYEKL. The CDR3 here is CASSQGPERAGGNEQFF. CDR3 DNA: TGCGCCAGCAGCCAAGGCCCGGAAAGGGCTGGCGGCAATGAGCAGTTCTTC.

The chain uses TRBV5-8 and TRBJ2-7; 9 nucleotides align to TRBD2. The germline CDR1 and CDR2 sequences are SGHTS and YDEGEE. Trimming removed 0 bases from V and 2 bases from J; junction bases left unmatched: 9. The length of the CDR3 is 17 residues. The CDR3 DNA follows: TGTGCCAGCAGCTTGGTGCAGTCTAGCGGGGCCACCTACGAGCAGTACTTC. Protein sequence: CASSLVQSSGATYEQYF.

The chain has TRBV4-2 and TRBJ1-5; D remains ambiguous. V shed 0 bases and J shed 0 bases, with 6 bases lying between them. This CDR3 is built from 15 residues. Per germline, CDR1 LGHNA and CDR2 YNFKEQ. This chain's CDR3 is CASSQDLSSNQPQHF. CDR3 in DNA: TGTGCCAGCAGCCAAGATTTAAGTAGCAATCAGCCCCAGCATTTT.

The CDR3 nucleotides read TGTGCCAGCAGCCGAGTCAGGGGTGGGGAGACCCAGTACTTC. Protein: CASSRVRGGETQYF. V is TRBV14 and J is TRBJ2-5, with D perhaps TRBD1 (6 bases). The CDR3 totals 14 residues. Trimming removed 4 bases at V and 5 bases at J, with 14 bases between. Germline loops: CDR1 SGHDN, CDR2 FVKESK.

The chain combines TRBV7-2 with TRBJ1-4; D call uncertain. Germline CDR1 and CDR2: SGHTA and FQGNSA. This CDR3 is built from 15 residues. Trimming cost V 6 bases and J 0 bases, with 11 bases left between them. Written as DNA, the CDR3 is TGTGCCAGCAGTTTACAGAGGGCAACTAATGAAAAACTGTTTTTT. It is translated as CASSLQRATNEKLFF.

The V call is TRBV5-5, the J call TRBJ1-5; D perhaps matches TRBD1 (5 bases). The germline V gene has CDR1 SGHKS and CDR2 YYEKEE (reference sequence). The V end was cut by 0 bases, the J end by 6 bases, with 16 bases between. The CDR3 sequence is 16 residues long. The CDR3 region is CASSLDGRGLSQPQHF. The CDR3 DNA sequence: TGTGCCAGCAGCTTGGACGGGAGGGGTCTGTCTCAGCCCCAGCATTTT.

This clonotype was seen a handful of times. The CDR3 DNA is TGTGCCAGCAGCCCCCGACAGGGGGGGAATGAAAAACTGTTTTTT. Amino acids: CASSPRQGGNEKLFF. The chain joins TRBV7-2 to TRBJ1-4; 9 nucleotides align to TRBD1. The V gene's germline CDR1 is SGHTA and CDR2 FQGNSA. The CDR3 consists of 15 residues. Germline trimming cut 5 bases from V and 5 bases from J; bases unmatched to any gene: 6.

Here the CDR3 reads CASSLDRSGELFF. The CDR3 DNA reads as TGTGCCAGCAGCTTAGACAGGTCTGGGGAGCTGTTTTTT. The J gene is TRBJ2-2, the V gene TRBV11-1; tentative D call: TRBD1 (5 bases). CDR1 SGHAT and CDR2 FQDESV come from the germline V gene (reference sequence). The CDR3 loop spans 13 amino acids. Trimming removed 1 base at V and 8 bases at J, with 8 bases between. The full variable domain, completed using reference TRBV11-1 and TRBJ2-2, is EAEVAQSPRYKITEKSQAVAFWCDPISGHATLYWYRQILGQGPELLVQFQDESVVDDSQLPKDRFSAERLKGVDSTLKIQPAELGDSAMYLCASSLDRSGELFFGEGSRLTVL.

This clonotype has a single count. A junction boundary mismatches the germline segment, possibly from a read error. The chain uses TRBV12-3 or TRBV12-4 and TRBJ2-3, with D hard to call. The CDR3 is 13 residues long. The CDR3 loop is CASTISGTDAQYF. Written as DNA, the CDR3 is TGTGCCAGCACTATATCTGGCACAGATGCGCAGTATTTT.